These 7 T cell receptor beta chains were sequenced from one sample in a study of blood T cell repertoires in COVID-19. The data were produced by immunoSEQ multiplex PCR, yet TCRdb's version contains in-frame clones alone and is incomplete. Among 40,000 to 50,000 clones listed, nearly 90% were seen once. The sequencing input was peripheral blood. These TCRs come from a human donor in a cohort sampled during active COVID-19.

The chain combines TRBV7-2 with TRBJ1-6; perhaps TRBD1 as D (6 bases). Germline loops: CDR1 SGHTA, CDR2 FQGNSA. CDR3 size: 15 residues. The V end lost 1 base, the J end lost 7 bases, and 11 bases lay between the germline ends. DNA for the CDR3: TGTGCCAGCAGCTTAGACAGGGCCGGAAATTCACCCCTCCACTTT. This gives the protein CASSLDRAGNSPLHF.

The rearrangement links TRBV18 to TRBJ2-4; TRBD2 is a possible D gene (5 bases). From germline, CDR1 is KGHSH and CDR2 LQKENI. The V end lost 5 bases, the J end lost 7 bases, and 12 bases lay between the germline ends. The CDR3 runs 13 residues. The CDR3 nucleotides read TGTGCCAGCTCAGACTACGAGGGTAACATTCAGTACTTC. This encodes CASSDYEGNIQYF.

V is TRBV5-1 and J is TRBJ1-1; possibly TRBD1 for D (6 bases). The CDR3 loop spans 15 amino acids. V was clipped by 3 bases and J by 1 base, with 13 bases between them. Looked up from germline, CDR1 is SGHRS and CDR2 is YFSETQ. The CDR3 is CASSWGSGQNTEAFF. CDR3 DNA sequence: TGCGCCAGCAGCTGGGGGTCGGGACAGAACACTGAAGCTTTCTTT.

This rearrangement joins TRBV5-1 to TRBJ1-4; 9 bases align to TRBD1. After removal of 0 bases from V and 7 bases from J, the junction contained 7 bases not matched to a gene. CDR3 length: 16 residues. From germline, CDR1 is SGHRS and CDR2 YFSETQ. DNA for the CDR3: TGCGCCAGCAGCTTGGGACAGGGGGTTTGGGGTGAAAAACTGTTTTTT. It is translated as CASSLGQGVWGEKLFF.

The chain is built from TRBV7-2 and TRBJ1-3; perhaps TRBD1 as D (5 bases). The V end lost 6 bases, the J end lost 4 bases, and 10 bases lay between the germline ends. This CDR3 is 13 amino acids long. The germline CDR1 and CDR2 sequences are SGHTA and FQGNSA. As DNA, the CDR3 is TGTGCCAGCAGAGGACGGGGGGGAAACACCATATATTTT. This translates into CASRGRGGNTIYF.

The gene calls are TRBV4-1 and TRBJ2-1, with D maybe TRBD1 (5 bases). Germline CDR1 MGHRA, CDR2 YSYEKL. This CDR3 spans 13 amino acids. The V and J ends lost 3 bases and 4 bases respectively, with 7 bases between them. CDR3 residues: CASSQTVYNEQFF. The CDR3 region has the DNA TGCGCCAGCAGCCAGACAGTTTACAATGAGCAGTTCTTC.

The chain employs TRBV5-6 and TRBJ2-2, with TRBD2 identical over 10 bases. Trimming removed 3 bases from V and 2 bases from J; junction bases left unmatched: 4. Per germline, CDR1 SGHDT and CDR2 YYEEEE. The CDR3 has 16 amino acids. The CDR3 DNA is TGTGCCAGCAGCTCTAGCGGGGGAGCTAACACCGGGGAGCTGTTTTTT. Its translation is CASSSSGGANTGELFF.